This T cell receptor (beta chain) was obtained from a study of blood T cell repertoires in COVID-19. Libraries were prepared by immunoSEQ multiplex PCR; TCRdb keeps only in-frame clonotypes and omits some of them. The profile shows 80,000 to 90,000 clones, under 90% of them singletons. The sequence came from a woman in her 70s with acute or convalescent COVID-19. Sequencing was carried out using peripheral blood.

CDR3 DNA: TGTGCCAGCCGCGCGGTAGCTGGGGCCAACGTCCTGACTTTC. As protein: CASRAVAGANVLTF. The rearrangement links TRBV19 to TRBJ2-6; D is unclear. Germline CDR1 is LNHDA and CDR2 is SQIVND (reference sequence). This CDR3 has 14 residues. Trimming stripped 9 bases from V and 2 bases from J, with 11 bases between.